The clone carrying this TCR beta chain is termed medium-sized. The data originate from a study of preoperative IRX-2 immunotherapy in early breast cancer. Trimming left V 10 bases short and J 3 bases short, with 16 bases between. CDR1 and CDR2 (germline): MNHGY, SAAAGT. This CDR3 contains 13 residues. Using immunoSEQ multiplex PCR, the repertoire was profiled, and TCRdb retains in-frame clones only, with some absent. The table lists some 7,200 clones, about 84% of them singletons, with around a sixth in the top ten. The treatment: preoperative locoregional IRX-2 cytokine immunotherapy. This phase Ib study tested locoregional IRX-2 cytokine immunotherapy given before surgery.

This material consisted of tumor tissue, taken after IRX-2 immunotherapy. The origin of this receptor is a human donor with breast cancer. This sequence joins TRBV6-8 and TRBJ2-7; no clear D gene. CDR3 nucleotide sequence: TGTGCCATCAGCCCTGGCCTGGGCTACGAGCAGTACTTC. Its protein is CAISPGLGYEQYF.